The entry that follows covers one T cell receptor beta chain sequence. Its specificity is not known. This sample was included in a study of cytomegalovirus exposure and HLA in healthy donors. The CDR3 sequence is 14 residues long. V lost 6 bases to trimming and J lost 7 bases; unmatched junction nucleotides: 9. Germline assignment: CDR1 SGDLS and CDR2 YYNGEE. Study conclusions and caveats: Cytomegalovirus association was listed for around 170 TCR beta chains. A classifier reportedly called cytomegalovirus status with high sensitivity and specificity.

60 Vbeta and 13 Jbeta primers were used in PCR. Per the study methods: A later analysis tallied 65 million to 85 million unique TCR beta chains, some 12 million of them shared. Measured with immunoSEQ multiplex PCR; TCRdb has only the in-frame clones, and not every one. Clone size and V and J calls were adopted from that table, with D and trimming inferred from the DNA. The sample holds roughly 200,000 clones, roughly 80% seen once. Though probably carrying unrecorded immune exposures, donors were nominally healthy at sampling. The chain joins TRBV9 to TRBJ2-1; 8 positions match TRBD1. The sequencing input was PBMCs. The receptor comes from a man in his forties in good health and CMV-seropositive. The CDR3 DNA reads TGTGCCAGCACACCCACGACAGGGGAAAATGAGCAGTTCTTC. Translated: CASTPTTGENEQFF.